One T cell receptor beta chain is described in this entry. Systemic immunosuppression or a history of autoimmune disease excluded patients. This specimen comes from a study of OX40 agonist ivuxolimab in advanced cancers. About the research overall: Of the participants, under 50% had some prior anti-PD-1, anti-PD-L1 or anti-CTLA-4 therapy, which was allowed.

The ends were cut back, 8 bases at V and 8 bases at J, with 9 bases in the middle. CDR3 length: 10 residues. The germline CDR1 and CDR2 sequences are SNHLY and FYNNEI. TCRdb's copy holds only in-frame clones and misses some; the assay was immunoSEQ multiplex PCR. The repertoire holds around 26,000 clones, with about 81% as singletons. This TCR derives from an adult with an advanced solid tumor such as melanoma, head and neck, liver or kidney cancer. Specimen: CD4+ or CD8+ T cells sorted from blood, collected in a trial of the OX40 agonist ivuxolimab. The chain is built from TRBV2 and TRBJ1-2, with D tentatively TRBD1 (6 bases). CDR3: CASVDRGYTF. For the CDR3, the DNA is TGTGCCAGCGTTGACAGGGGCTACACCTTC. The complete variable domain, with remaining parts taken from reference TRBV2 and TRBJ1-2, reads EPEVTQTPSHQVTQMGQEVILRCVPISNHLYFYWYRQILGQKVEFLVSFYNNEISEKSEIFDDQFSVERPDGSNFTLKIRSTKLEDSAMYFCASVDRGYTFGSGTRLTVV.